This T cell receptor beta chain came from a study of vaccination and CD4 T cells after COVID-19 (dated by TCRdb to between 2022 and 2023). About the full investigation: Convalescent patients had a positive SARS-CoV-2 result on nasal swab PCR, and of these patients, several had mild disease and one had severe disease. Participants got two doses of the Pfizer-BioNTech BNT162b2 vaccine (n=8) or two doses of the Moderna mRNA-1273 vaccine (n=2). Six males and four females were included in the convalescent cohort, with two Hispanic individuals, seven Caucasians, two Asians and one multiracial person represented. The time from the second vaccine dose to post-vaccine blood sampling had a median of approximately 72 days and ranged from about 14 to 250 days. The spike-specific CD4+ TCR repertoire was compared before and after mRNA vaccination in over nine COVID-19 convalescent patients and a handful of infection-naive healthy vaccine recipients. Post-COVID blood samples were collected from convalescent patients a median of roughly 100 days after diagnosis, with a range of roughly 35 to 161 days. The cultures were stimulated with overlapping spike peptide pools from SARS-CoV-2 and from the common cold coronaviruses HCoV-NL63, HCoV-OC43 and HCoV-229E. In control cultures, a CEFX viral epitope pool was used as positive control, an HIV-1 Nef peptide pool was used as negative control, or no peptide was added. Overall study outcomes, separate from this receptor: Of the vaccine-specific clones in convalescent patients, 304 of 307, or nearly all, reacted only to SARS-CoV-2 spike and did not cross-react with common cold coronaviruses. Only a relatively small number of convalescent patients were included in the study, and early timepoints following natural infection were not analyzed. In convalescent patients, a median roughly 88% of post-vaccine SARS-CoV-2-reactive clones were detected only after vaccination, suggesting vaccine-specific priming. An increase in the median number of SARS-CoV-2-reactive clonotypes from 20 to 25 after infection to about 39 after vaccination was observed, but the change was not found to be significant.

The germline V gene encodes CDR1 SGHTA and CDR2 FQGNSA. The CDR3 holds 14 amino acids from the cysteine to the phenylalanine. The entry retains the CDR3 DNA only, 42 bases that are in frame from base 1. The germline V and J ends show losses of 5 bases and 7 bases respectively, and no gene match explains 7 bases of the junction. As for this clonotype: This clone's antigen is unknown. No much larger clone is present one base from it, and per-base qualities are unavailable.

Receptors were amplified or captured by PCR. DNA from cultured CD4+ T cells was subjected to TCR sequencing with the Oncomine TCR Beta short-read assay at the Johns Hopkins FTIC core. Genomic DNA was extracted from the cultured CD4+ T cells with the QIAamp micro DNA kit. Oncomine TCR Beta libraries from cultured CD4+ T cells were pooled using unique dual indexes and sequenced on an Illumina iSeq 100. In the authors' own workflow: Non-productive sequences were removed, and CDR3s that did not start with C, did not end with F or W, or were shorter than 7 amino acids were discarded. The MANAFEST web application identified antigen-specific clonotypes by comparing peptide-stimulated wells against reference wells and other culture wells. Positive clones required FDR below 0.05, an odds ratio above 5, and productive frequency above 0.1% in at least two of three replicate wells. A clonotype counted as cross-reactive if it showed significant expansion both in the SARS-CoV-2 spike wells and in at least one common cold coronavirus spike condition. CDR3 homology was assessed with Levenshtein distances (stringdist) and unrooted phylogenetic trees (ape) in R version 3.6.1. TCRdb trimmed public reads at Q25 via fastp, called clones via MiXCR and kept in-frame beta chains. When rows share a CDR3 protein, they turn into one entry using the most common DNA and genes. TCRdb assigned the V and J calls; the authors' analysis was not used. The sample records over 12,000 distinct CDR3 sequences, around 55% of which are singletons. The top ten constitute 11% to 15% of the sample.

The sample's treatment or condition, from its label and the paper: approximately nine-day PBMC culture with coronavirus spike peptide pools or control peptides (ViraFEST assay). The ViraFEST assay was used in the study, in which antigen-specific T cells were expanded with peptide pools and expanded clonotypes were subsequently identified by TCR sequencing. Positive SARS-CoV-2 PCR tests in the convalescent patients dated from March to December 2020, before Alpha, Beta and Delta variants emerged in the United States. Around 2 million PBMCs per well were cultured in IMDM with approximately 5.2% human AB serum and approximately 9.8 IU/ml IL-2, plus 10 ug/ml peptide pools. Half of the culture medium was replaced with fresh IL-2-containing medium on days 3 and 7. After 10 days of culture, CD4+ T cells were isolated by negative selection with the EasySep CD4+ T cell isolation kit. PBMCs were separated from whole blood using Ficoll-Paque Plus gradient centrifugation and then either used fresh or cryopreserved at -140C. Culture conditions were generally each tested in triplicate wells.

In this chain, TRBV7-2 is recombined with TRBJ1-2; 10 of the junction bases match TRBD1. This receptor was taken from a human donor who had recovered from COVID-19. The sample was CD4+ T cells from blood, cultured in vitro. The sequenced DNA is TGTGCCAGCAGCCGCGGACAGGGGGTCTTTGGCTACACCTTC. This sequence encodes CASSRGQGVFGYTF.